Sequencing of this T cell receptor (beta chain) was carried out in a study of T cells in localized non-small cell lung cancer. This table comes from immunoSEQ multiplex PCR, and its TCRdb copy is limited to in-frame clones, with some not included. The sample includes roughly 40,000 clones, roughly 80% of them seen just once. Notes on the study in general: Tumor showed lower T cell clonality than uninvolved adjacent lung, where it was highest. Appearing in adjacent lung were a median roughly 60 of the top 100 tumor clones.

This CDR3 comprises 14 residues. The germline V gene has CDR1 SGHNT and CDR2 YYREEE (reference sequence). V shed 4 bases and J shed 0 bases, with 10 bases lying between them. Turning to this clone: As yet, its antigen is unknown.

Sample: PBMCs, taken before any cancer treatment. The TCR sequence derives from a man aged 35 to 69 with stage II lung adenocarcinoma. The chain employs TRBV5-4 and TRBJ1-2; D call uncertain. CDR3 amino acids: CASSVGGSNYGYTF. In nucleotides, the CDR3 is TGTGCCAGCAGCGTAGGTGGGTCTAACTATGGCTACACCTTC. Together with reference TRBV5-4 and TRBJ1-2, the CDR3 gives the full variable domain: ETGVTQSPTHLIKTRGQQVTLRCSSQSGHNTVSWYQQALGQGPQFIFQYYREEENGRGNFPPRFSGLQFPNYSSELNVNALELDDSALYLCASSVGGSNYGYTFGSGTRLTVV.